Described below is a single T cell receptor (beta chain) sequence and its context. Its antigen is unknown. The data derive from a study of Ad26.COV2.S vaccination and SARS-CoV-2 variants. Sequencing was performed with immunoSEQ multiplex PCR; in TCRdb, only in-frame clones are kept and a portion is missing. The repertoire holds over 85,000 clones, with more than 70% as singletons. The CDR3 contains 12 residues. With 6 bases removed from V and 3 bases from J, the gap between germline ends came to 8 bases. CDR1 is MDHEN and CDR2 is SYDVKM in the germline V gene. General study points: Analytic work on TCR breadth and depth might have understated the full extent of total T cell responses. Reports say spike-specific CD8+ and CD4+ T cell responses covered substantial breadth after vaccination. With respect to non-spike TCR breadth, vaccine and placebo recipients were similar. Ad26.COV2.S recipients had broader spike-specific TCRs (P = 0.0014).

The source of this sequence is a human donor who had recovered from COVID-19. V usage is TRBV28 and J usage is TRBJ2-5; D is unresolved. The sequenced sample was peripheral blood, obtained after recovery from COVID-19. The CDR3 spells CASSGLKETQYF. DNA for the CDR3: TGTGCCAGCAGCGGATTAAAAGAGACCCAGTACTTC.